This T cell receptor (beta chain) was identified in a study of CD8 T cells in Susac syndrome. With random hexamers, about 0.45 to 1 ug RNA was reverse transcribed. The TCR beta CDR3 was amplified by immunoSEQ multiplex PCR across 54 Vbeta, 13 Jbeta. TCRdb re-called the immunoSEQ multiplex PCR reads with MiXCR, one entry per CDR3 protein. The table records some 140,000 distinct CDR3 sequences, approximately 95% of them present only once. The authors sequenced TCR beta from blood CD8+ and CD4+ T cells. Patients with Susac syndrome showed fulfilment of recently defined diagnostic criteria for definite or probable disease. TEMRA cells were enriched by FACS, and CD4+ and CD8+ T cells were negatively isolated. The CDR3 is made up of 14 amino acids. V shed 5 bases and J shed 7 bases, with 16 bases lying between them. CDR1 and CDR2 (germline): SGDLS, YYNGEE.

The gene calls are TRBV9 and TRBJ1-5; D gene ambiguous. This TCR was sampled from a human donor with Susac syndrome. The sequenced material came from CD8+ T cells from PBMCs. The CDR3 bases are TGTGCCAGCAGTCCGGAGGGAGGACGACAGCCCCAGCATTTT. This sequence encodes CASSPEGGRQPQHF.